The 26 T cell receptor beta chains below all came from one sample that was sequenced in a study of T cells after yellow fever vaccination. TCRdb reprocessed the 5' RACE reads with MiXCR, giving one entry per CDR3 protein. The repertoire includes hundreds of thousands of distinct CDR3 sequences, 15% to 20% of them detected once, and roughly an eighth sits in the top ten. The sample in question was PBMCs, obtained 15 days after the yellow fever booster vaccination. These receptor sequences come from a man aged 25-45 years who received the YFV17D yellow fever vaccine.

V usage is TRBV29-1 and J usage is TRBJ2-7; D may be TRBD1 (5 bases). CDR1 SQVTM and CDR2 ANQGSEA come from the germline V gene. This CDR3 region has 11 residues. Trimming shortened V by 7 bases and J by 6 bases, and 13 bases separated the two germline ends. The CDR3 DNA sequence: TGCAGCGCCCGTGCCGACAGCGAGCAGTACTTC. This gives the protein CSARADSEQYF.

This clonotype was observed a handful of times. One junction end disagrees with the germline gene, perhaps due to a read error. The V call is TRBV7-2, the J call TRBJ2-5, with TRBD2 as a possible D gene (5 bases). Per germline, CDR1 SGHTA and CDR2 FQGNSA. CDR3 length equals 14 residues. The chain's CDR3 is CASSIARTQETQYF. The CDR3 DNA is TGTGCCAGCAGCATAGCGCGGACCCAAGAGACCCAGTACTTC.

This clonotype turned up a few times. The CDR3 protein is CASSPVGIYEQYF. The CDR3 DNA is TGTGCCAGCTCACCGGTAGGGATCTACGAGCAGTACTTC. This chain joins TRBV7-9 and TRBJ2-7, with no clear D. The V end lost 8 bases, the J end lost 3 bases, and 14 bases lay between the germline ends. The CDR3 contains 13 residues. The germline CDR1 and CDR2 sequences are SEHNR and FQNEAQ (reference sequence). Full variable domain (remainder filled in from reference TRBV7-9 and TRBJ2-7): DTGVSQNPRHKITKRGQNVTFRCDPISEHNRLYWYRQTLGQGPEFLTYFQNEAQLEKSRLLSDRFSAERPKGSFSTLEIQRTEQGDSAMYLCASSPVGIYEQYFGPGTRLTVT.

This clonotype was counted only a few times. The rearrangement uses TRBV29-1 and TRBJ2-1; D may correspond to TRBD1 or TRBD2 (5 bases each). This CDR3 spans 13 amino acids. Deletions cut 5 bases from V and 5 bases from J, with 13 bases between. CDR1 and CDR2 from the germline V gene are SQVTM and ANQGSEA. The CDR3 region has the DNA TGCAGCGTTCAAAAATTGGGGGACAATGAGCAGTTCTTC. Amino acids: CSVQKLGDNEQFF.

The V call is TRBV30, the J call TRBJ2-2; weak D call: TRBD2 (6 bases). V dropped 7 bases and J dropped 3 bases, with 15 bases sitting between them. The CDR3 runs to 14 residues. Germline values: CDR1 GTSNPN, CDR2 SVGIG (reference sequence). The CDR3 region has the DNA TGTGCCTCCCGACGGAGGGCGGACACCGGGGAGCTGTTTTTT. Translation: CASRRRADTGELFF.

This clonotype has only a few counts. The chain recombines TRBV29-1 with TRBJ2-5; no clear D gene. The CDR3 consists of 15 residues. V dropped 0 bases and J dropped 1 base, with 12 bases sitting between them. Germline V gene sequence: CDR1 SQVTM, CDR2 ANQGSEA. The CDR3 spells CSVEDQASPQETQYF. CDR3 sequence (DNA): TGCAGCGTTGAAGATCAAGCCAGTCCCCAAGAGACCCAGTACTTC.

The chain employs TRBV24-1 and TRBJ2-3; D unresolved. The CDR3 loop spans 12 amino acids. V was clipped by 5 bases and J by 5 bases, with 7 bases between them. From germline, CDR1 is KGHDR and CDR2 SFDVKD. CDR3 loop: CATSGLGDTQYF. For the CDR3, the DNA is TGTGCCACCAGTGGGCTTGGAGATACGCAGTATTTT.

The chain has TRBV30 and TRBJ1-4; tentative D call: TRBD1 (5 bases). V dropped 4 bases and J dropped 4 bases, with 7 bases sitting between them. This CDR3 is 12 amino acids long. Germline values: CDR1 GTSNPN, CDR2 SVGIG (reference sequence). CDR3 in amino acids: CAWNRINEKLFF. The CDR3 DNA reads TGTGCCTGGAACAGGATTAATGAAAAACTGTTTTTT.

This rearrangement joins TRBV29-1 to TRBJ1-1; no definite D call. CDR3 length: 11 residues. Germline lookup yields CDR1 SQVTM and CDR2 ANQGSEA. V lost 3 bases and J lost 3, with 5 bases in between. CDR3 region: CSVDSYTEAFF. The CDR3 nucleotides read TGCAGCGTTGATTCGTACACTGAAGCTTTCTTT.

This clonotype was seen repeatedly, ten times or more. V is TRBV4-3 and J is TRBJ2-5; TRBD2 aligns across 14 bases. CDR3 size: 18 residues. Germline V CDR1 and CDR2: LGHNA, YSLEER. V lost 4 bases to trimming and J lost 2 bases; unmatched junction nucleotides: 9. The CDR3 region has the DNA TGCGCCAGCAGCCGCCGACTAGCGGGAGGGCCGGATCAAGAGACCCAGTACTTC. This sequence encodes CASSRRLAGGPDQETQYF.

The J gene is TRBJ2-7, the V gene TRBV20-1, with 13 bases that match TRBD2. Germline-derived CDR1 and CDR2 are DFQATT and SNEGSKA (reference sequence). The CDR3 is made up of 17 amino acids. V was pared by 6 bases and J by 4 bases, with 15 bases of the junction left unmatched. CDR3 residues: CSAPLLLAGGAAYEQYF. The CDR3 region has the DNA TGCAGTGCCCCACTCCTACTAGCGGGAGGGGCGGCGTACGAGCAGTACTTC.

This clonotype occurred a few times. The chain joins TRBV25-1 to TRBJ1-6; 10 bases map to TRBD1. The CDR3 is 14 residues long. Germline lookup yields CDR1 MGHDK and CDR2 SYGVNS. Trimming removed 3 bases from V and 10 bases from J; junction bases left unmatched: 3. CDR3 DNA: TGTGCCAGCAGTGAGGGGACAGGGGTCTCACCCCTCCACTTT. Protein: CASSEGTGVSPLHF. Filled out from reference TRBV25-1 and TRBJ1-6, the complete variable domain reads EADIYQTPRYLVIGTGKKITLECSQTMGHDKMYWYQQDPGMELHLIHYSYGVNSTEKGDLSSESTVSRIRTEHFPLTLESARPSHTSQYLCASSEGTGVSPLHFGNGTRLTVT.

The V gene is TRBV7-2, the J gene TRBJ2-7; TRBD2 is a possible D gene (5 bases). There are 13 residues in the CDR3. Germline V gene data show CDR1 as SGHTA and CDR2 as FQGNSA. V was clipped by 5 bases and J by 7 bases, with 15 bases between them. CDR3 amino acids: CASSPELRGEQYF. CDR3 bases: TGTGCCAGCAGCCCAGAGCTGCGAGGGGAGCAGTACTTC.

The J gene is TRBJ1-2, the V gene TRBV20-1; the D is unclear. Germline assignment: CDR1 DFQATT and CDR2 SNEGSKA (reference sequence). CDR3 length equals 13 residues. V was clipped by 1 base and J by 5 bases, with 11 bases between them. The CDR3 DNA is TGCAGTGCTAGAGTCCCGGACGGATATGGCTACACCTTC. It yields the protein CSARVPDGYGYTF.

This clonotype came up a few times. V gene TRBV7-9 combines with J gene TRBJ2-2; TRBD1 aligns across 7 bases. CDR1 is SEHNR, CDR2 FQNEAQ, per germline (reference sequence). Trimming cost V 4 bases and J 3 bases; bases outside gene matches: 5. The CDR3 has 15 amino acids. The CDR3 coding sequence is TGTGCCAGCAGCTCCTCCGGGACAGACACCGGGGAGCTGTTTTTT. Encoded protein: CASSSSGTDTGELFF.

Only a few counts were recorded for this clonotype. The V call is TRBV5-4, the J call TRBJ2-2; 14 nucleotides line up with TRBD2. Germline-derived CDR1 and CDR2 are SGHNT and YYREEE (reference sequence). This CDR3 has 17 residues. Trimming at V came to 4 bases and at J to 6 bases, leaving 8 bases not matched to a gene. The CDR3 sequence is CASSQGTSGSRAGELFF. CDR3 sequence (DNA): TGTGCCAGCAGCCAGGGGACTAGCGGGAGTCGGGCCGGGGAGCTGTTTTTT. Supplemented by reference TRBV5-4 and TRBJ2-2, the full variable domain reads ETGVTQSPTHLIKTRGQQVTLRCSSQSGHNTVSWYQQALGQGPQFIFQYYREEENGRGNFPPRFSGLQFPNYSSELNVNALELDDSALYLCASSQGTSGSRAGELFFGEGSRLTVL.

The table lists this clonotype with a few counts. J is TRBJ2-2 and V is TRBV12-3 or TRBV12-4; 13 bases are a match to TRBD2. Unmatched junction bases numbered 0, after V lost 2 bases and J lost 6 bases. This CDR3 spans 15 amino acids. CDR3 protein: CASSLTSGRAGELFF. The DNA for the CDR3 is TGTGCCAGCAGTTTAACTAGCGGGAGGGCCGGGGAGCTGTTTTTT.

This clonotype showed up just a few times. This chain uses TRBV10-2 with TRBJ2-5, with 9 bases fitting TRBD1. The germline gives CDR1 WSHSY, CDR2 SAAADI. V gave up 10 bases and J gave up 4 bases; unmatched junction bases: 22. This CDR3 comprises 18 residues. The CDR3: CATISPSGTGLRRETQYF. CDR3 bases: TGCGCCACCATTTCTCCTTCTGGGACAGGGCTTAGAAGAGAGACCCAGTACTTC.

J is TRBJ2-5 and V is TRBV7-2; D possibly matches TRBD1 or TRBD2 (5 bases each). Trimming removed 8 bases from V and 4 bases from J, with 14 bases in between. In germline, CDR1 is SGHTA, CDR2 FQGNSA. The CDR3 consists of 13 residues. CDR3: CASEGRVSETQYF. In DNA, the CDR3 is TGTGCCAGCGAGGGCAGGGTGTCAGAGACCCAGTACTTC.

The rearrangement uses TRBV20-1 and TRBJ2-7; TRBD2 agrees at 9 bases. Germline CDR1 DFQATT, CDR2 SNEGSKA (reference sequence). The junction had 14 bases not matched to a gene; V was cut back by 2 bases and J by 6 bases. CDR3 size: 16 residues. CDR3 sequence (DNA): TGCAGTGCTAGAAAGGTAGCGGGAGCGGGGCAGATCGAGCAGTACTTC. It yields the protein CSARKVAGAGQIEQYF.

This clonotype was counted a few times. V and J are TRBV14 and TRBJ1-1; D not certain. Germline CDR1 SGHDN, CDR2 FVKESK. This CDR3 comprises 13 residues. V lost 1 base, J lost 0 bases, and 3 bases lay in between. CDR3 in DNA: TGTGCCAGCAGCCAAGCAATGAACACTGAAGCTTTCTTT. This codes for CASSQAMNTEAFF. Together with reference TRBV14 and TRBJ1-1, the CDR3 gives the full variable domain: EAGVTQFPSHSVIEKGQTVTLRCDPISGHDNLYWYRRVMGKEIKFLLHFVKESKQDESGMPNNRFLAERTGGTYSTLKVQPAELEDSGVYFCASSQAMNTEAFFGQGTRLTVV.

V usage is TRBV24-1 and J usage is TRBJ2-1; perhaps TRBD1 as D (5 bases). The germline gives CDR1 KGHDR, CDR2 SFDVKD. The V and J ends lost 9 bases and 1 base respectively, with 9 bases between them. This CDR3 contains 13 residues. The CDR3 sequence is CATQGRSYNEQFF. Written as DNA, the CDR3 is TGTGCCACCCAGGGAAGGTCCTACAATGAGCAGTTCTTC.

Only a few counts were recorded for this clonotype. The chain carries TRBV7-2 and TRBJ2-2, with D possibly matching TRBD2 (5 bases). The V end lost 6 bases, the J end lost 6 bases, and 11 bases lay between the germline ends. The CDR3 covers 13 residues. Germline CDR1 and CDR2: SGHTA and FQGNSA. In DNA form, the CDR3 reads TGTGCCAGCAGAGCCGGGGTGGCCGGGGAGCTGTTTTTT. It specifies CASRAGVAGELFF.

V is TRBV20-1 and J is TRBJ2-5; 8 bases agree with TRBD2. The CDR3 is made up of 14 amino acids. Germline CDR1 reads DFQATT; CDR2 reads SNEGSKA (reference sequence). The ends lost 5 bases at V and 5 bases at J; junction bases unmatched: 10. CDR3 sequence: CSAFSGEGLETQYF. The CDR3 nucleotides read TGCAGTGCTTTTAGCGGGGAGGGCCTGGAGACCCAGTACTTC.

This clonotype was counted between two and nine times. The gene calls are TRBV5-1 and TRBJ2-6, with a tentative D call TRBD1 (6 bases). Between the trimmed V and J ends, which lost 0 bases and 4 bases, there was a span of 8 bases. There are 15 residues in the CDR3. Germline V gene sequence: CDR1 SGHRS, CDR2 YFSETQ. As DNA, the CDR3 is TGCGCCAGCAGCTTGGAACAGGGCGGGGCCAACGTCCTGACTTTC. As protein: CASSLEQGGANVLTF.

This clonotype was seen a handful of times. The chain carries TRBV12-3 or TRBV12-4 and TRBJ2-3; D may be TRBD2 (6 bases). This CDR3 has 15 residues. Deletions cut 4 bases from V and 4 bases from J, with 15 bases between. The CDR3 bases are TGTGCCAGCAGTTCGGGCGGGACGGCAGCAGATACGCAGTATTTT. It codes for CASSSGGTAADTQYF.